The T cell receptor (beta chain) described here comes from a study of T cell changes during pregnancy in multiple sclerosis. Looked up from germline, CDR1 is ENHRY and CDR2 is SYGVKD. The CDR3 consists of 14 residues. J gave up 9 bases and V 5 bases, and 9 bases lay outside the gene matches. TCRdb keeps only in-frame clones here, not all; method: immunoSEQ multiplex PCR. The sample lists 40,000 to 50,000 clones; 94% were seen once. The genes are TRBV10-3 and TRBJ1-5; 8 bases are a match to TRBD1. Sequenced here: CD8+ T cells from peripheral blood mononuclear cells, sampled in the third trimester of pregnancy. This clonotype was sampled from a female donor with multiple sclerosis, enrolled in a pregnancy study. The CDR3 coding sequence is TGTGCCATCAGTCAGGACAGGGACGGTCTGCCCCAGCATTTT. Its translation: CAISQDRDGLPQHF.